This T cell receptor beta chain was recorded in a study of CD8 T cells in ankylosing spondylitis. Overall study results and limits: Past research had described some motif variants in reactive arthritis synovial fluid and blood. About eight highly homologous variants made up a TCR beta motif that seemed to typify ankylosing spondylitis blood. Disease-associated clones were reportedly significantly overrepresented in matched ankylosing spondylitis synovial fluid.

This clonotype was seen ten or more times. Its target is not known. Trimming pared 4 bases from V and 6 bases from J, leaving 20 bases between. Germline CDR1 and CDR2: SGHRS and YFSETQ. There are 15 residues in the CDR3. Preparation of TCR beta libraries was done by quantitative 5'-RACE with molecular barcodes. A single record per CDR3 protein comes from TCRdb applying MiXCR to the 5' RACE reads. This sample carries about 300,000 distinct CDR3 sequences, around 10% of them seen once, and the ten largest clones take around 10%. V is TRBV5-1 and J is TRBJ2-7, with D tentatively TRBD1 or TRBD2 (6 bases each). This receptor was identified in a female donor with ankylosing spondylitis or in good health (not recorded which). Sequencing was performed on blood, either unsorted or a sorted T cell fraction (not recorded which). CDR3 region: CASSRETGRLLEQYF. The CDR3 DNA reads TGCGCCAGCAGCCGAGAAACAGGGAGGCTCCTCGAGCAGTACTTC.